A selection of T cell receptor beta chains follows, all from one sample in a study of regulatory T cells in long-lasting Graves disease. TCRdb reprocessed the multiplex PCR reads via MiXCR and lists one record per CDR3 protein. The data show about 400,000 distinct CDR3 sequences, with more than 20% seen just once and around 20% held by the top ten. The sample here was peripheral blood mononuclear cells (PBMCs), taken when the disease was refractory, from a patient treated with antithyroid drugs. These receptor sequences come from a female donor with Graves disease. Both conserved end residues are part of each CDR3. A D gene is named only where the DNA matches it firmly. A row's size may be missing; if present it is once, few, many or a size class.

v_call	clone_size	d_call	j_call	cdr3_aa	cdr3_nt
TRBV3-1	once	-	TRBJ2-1	CASSHLQARREQFF	TGTGCCAGCAGCCATTTACAGGCGCGGCGTGAGCAGTTCTTC
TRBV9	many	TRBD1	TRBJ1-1	CASSVGQANTEAFF	TGTGCCAGCAGCGTGGGACAGGCGAACACTGAAGCTTTCTTT
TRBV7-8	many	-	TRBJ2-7	CASSARQGTPSYEQYF	TGTGCCAGCAGCGCCCGCCAAGGGACGCCCTCCTACGAGCAGTACTTC
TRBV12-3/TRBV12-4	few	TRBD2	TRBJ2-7	CASSLGFDGGYEQYF	TGTGCCAGCAGTTTAGGTTTTGACGGGGGGTACGAGCAGTACTTC
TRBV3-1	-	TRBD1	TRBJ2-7	CASRGDRSYEQYF	TGTGCCAGCAGGGGGGACAGATCCTACGAGCAGTACTTC
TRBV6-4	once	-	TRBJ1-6	CASSYSGGSANSPLHF	TGTGCCAGCAGTTACTCGGGAGGGTCTGCTAATTCACCCCTCCACTTT
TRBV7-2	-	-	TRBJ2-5	CASSHGQRQETQYF	TGTGCCAGCAGCCATGGACAGAGGCAAGAGACCCAGTACTTC
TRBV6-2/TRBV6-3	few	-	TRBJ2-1	CASSPLGESEQFF	TGTGCCAGCAGCCCGTTAGGGGAAAGTGAGCAGTTCTTC
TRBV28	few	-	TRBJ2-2	CASSLMREANTGELFF	TGTGCCAGCAGTTTAATGAGGGAGGCGAACACCGGGGAGCTGTTTTTT
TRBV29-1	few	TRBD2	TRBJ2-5	CSVEVDELAPDWETQYF	TGCAGCGTTGAAGTGGATGAACTAGCGCCGGATTGGGAGACCCAGTACTTC
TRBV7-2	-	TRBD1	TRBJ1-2	CASSSLDRGAHGYTF	TGTGCCAGCAGCAGCTTGGACAGGGGAGCACATGGCTACACCTTC
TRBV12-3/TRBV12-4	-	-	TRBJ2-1	CASSYGPADEQFF	TGTGCCAGCAGTTACGGGCCTGCGGATGAGCAGTTCTTC
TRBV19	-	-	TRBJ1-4	CASKKDDTTNEKLFF	TGTGCCAGCAAAAAGGACGATACAACTAATGAAAAACTGTTTTTT
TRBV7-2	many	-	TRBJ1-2	CASSLSVGTYGYTF	TGTGCCAGCAGCTTATCGGTAGGGACCTATGGCTACACCTTC
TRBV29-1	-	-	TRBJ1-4	CSARGQGDEKLFF	TGCAGCGCCAGAGGGCAGGGCGATGAAAAACTGTTTTTT
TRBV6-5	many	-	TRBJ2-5	CASSYTLLGSVRGGAQYF	TGTGCCAGCAGTTACACTCTTTTAGGGAGTGTACGAGGGGGGGCCCAGTACTTC
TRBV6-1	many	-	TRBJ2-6	CASSPSSGANVLTF	TGTGCCAGCAGTCCTTCCTCTGGGGCCAACGTCCTGACTTTC
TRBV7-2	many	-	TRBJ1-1	CASSLARWRWDQTGYLSEAFF	TGTGCCAGCAGCTTAGCGCGTTGGAGGTGGGACCAGACAGGATACCTCTCTGAAGCTTTCTTT
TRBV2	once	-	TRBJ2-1	CASIGELGLGNEQFF	TGTGCCAGTATCGGGGAGTTGGGGCTAGGCAATGAGCAGTTCTTC
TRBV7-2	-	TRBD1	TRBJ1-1	CASSDRQGLDAEAFF	TGTGCCAGCAGCGACAGACAGGGGTTAGACGCTGAAGCTTTCTTT
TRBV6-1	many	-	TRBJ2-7	CASSVSTYEQYF	TGTGCCAGCAGCGTCAGTACCTACGAGCAGTACTTC
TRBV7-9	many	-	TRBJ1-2	CASSKEGRNYGYTF	TGTGCCAGCAGCAAGGAGGGACGTAACTATGGCTACACCTTC